Each of the 8 T cell receptor beta chains below was sequenced from the same sample in a study of blood T cells in healthy people across ages. The second PCR ran about 6 to 12 cycles with a sample-barcoded 5' primer and J-beta primers. In TCRdb, the 5' RACE reads were re-called with MiXCR into one record per CDR3 protein. This table holds around 1,600,000 distinct CDR3 sequences, about 42% found once. Sequencing was performed on blood. These receptors all stem from a woman under 30 in good health.

The chain carries TRBV9 and TRBJ2-5, with 11 bases matching TRBD2. The V and J ends lost 0 bases and 11 bases, in that order; junction bases with no gene match: 12. CDR1 SGDLS and CDR2 YYNGEE come from the germline V gene. CDR3 length equals 16 residues. The CDR3 DNA is TGTGCCAGCAGCGTAGGTCTAGCGGGAGGCCACGATGAGCAGTACTTC. It yields the protein CASSVGLAGGHDEQYF.

The sample holds one count of this clonotype. The V and J genes are TRBV6-2 or TRBV6-3 and TRBJ2-4; no clear D. The DNA end is more similar to TRBJ2-7, so the J call may be wrong. In germline, CDR1 is MNHEY, CDR2 SVGEGT. There are 13 residues in the CDR3. CDR3 in amino acids: CASSYSPLNEQYF. The DNA for the CDR3 is TGTGCCAGCAGTTACTCGCCTTTGAACGAGCAGTACTTC.

V gene TRBV29-1 combines with J gene TRBJ1-1; D unclear. Between the trimmed V and J ends, which lost 2 bases and 1 base, there was a span of 11 bases. Germline-derived CDR1 and CDR2 are SQVTM and ANQGSEA. The length of the CDR3 is 14 residues. Here the CDR3 DNA reads TGCAGCGTTGAAACCGGCAGGAGGAACACTGAAGCTTTCTTT. Translating it yields CSVETGRRNTEAFF.

The V call is TRBV6-4, the J call TRBJ2-3, with 8 bases identical to TRBD2. Trimming removed 4 bases from V and 5 bases from J; junction bases left unmatched: 8. The CDR3 loop spans 15 amino acids. In germline, CDR1 is MRHNA, CDR2 SNTAGT. DNA of the CDR3: TGTGCCAGCAGTGCCCCAGCGGGAGTGGGAGATACGCAGTATTTT. Encoded protein: CASSAPAGVGDTQYF.

This chain uses TRBV4-3 with TRBJ1-2; no clear D. V lost 5 bases and J lost 2, with 9 bases in between. The CDR3 contains 13 residues. From germline, CDR1 is LGHNA and CDR2 YSLEER. In DNA form, the CDR3 reads TGCGCCAGCAGCGCACATAAAAACTATGGCTACACCTTC. Protein: CASSAHKNYGYTF.

The gene calls are TRBV20-1 and TRBJ2-1; 7 bases line up with TRBD2. Trimming at V came to 2 bases and at J to 8 bases, leaving 12 bases not matched to a gene. CDR3 length: 15 residues. Germline V gives CDR1 DFQATT, CDR2 SNEGSKA (reference sequence). The CDR3 nucleotides are TGCAGTGCTAGAAGAAAATCCGGACTAGTAGATGAGCAGTTCTTC. This encodes CSARRKSGLVDEQFF.

This clonotype was counted a few times. The chain carries TRBV7-9 and TRBJ2-3; TRBD2 aligns across 10 bases. Germline V gene lookup returns CDR1 SEHNR and CDR2 FQNEAQ (reference sequence). The junction had 9 bases not matched to a gene; V was cut back by 5 bases and J by 10 bases. The CDR3 totals 14 residues. The CDR3 coding sequence is TGTGCCAGCAGCAAGAGCGGGGGGGCCGTTTCGCAGTATTTT. Amino acid sequence: CASSKSGGAVSQYF. Supplemented by reference TRBV7-9 and TRBJ2-3, the full variable domain reads DTGVSQNPRHKITKRGQNVTFRCDPISEHNRLYWYRQTLGQGPEFLTYFQNEAQLEKSRLLSDRFSAERPKGSFSTLEIQRTEQGDSAMYLCASSKSGGAVSQYFGPGTRLTVL.

The genes are TRBV3-1 and TRBJ2-1; 10 nucleotides align to TRBD2. J was trimmed by 6 bases and V by 1 base; bases with no gene match: 3. In germline, CDR1 is LGHDT, CDR2 YNNKEL (reference sequence). The CDR3 runs to 15 residues. DNA of the CDR3: TGTGCCAGCAGCCAAGGCCCTAGCGGGAGCAATGAGCAGTTCTTC. Translation: CASSQGPSGSNEQFF.